The rows below give T cell receptor beta chains drawn from one sample of a study of blood T cell repertoires in COVID-19. Produced via immunoSEQ multiplex PCR; TCRdb's table is partial and in-frame only. The sample has over 250,000 clones, around nine tenths seen once. The sequenced material came from peripheral blood. These receptors all come from a man aged 35 to 55 who had recovered from COVID-19. CDR3s include the opening cysteine and the closing phenylalanine or tryptophan. A D gene is named only where the DNA matches it firmly. Clone size, where shown, is once, few, many, or a class for clones that have expanded.

CDR3aa | CDR3nt | d_gene | j_gene | v_gene | abundance
CASSLGTSVYEQYF | TGTGCCAGCAGCTTAGGCACTAGCGTCTACGAGCAGTACTTC | TRBD2 | TRBJ2-7 | TRBV7-2 | -
CASSKVRTGGYTDTQYF | TGTGCCAGCAGCAAAGTAAGGACAGGGGGTTACACAGATACGCAGTATTTT | - | TRBJ2-3 | TRBV21-1 | -
CATSRGSGTRRGETQYF | TGTGCCACCAGCAGAGGGAGCGGGACTCGACGGGGAGAGACCCAGTACTTC | TRBD2 | TRBJ2-5 | TRBV15 | -
CASSIVSLNYGYTF | TGTGCCAGTAGTATAGTCAGTCTTAACTATGGCTACACCTTC | - | TRBJ1-2 | TRBV19 | -
CASSQIGQGANTGELFF | TGTGCCAGCAGCCAAATAGGACAGGGAGCGAACACCGGGGAGCTGTTTTTT | TRBD1 | TRBJ2-2 | TRBV6-4 | once
CASSQDPVGQFNSPLHF | TGCGCCAGCAGCCAAGATCCAGTTGGGCAGTTTAATTCACCCCTCCACTTT | - | TRBJ1-6 | TRBV4-3 | -
CASRRTGGTGNTIYF | TGTGCCAGTAGGAGGACAGGGGGAACTGGAAACACCATATATTTT | TRBD1 | TRBJ1-3 | TRBV19 | -
CASSITGGSNQPQHF | TGTGCCAGCAGTATCACCGGTGGGAGTAATCAGCCCCAGCATTTT | - | TRBJ1-5 | TRBV3-1/TRBV3-2 | once
CASSLVGRGQETQYF | TGTGCCAGCAGCTTAGTCGGCAGGGGCCAAGAGACCCAGTACTTC | - | TRBJ2-5 | TRBV7-7 | -
CASSQGGREHYEQYF | TGTGCCAGCAGCCAGGGGGGCAGAGAGCATTACGAGCAGTACTTC | - | TRBJ2-7 | TRBV11-2 | -
CASSMVGGVTDTQYF | TGTGCCAGTAGTATGGTAGGGGGCGTAACAGATACGCAGTATTTT | TRBD1 | TRBJ2-3 | TRBV19 | -
CASSITGSQPQHF | TGTGCCAGTAGTATTACAGGGAGTCAGCCCCAGCATTTT | - | TRBJ1-5 | TRBV19 | -
CASSLFSGSSYNEQFF | TGTGCCAGCAGCTTGTTTAGCGGAAGCTCCTACAATGAGCAGTTCTTC | - | TRBJ2-1 | TRBV5-6 | -
CASSPHSYEQYF | TGTGCCAGCAGTCCACACTCCTACGAGCAGTACTTC | - | TRBJ2-7 | TRBV11-2 | -